This TCR beta chain comes out of a study of T cell changes during pregnancy in multiple sclerosis. This clone is a singleton in its sample. Sequencing used immunoSEQ multiplex PCR; TCRdb keeps in-frame clones, though not all of them. Of about 44,000 clones listed, about 88% are singletons. The source of this sequence is a female donor with multiple sclerosis, enrolled in a pregnancy study. This material consisted of CD4+ T cells from peripheral blood mononuclear cells, taken after pregnancy.

CDR3 sequence reads: CASSYSAGEQPQHF. The CDR3 nucleotides read TGTGCCAGCAGTTACTCGGCAGGGGAACAGCCCCAGCATTTT. V usage is TRBV6-6 and J usage is TRBJ1-5; maybe TRBD1 (6 bases). In germline, CDR1 is MNHNY, CDR2 SVGAGI (reference sequence). Deletions cut 0 bases from V and 7 bases from J, with 10 bases between. This CDR3 is built from 14 residues.